This T cell receptor (beta chain) was obtained from a study of response to subunit inactivated influenza vaccine. Study-level points and caveats: Authors suggested few new T cells are recruited by each seasonal influenza vaccination.

Regarding this clonotype: Its target is not known.

From the RT-PCR reads, TCRdb called clonotypes with MiXCR, one entry per CDR3 protein. The data hold a few hundred thousand distinct CDR3 sequences, with 14% observed a single time. The germline V and J ends were trimmed by 8 bases and 4 bases, with 17 bases remaining between them. This CDR3 contains 14 residues. This TCR was recovered from a middle-aged man who received an inactivated influenza vaccine. The chain employs TRBV12-3 or TRBV12-4 and TRBJ2-5, with a tentative D call TRBD2 (5 bases). The sequencing here drew on PBMCs from blood, taken approximately 13 days after vaccination. The CDR3: CASGKTLGGETQYF. The CDR3 DNA sequence: TGTGCCAGCGGGAAGACCTTAGGAGGAGAGACCCAGTACTTC.